The source of this T cell receptor beta chain is a study of shared clonotypes between healthy human individuals. The CDR3 runs 18 residues. The germline gives CDR1 MNHNS, CDR2 SASEGT. V lost 1 base and J 0 bases, leaving 13 bases between the germline ends. Notes on this clone: No antigen is known for it.

Findings and limits, study-wide: Naive CD4 clonotype sharing across a few donors was approximately 5.2%. Blood alone was sampled, and tissue repertoires likely differ.

When replicate PCRs were run on sorted subsets, they used roughly 0.2 ug DNA, 30,000 to 35,000 T cell genomes. Authors' processing steps: ImmunoSEQ yielded junction-only sequences lacking quality scores, so filtering differed. The protocol was immunoSEQ multiplex PCR, while the TCRdb copy is restricted to in-frame clones and leaves out a portion. From that table come the V and J calls and clone size; the DNA was used to work out D and trimming. Of millions of clones listed, just over 90% were seen once; the top ten hold 0.39%. The chain uses TRBV6-1 and TRBJ2-6; possible D gene TRBD1, 6 bases. This TCR came from a young man in good health. Some clones in this sample may be carry-over from other donors' samples. Source material: naive CD4+ T cells from PBMCs. Stated subset: CD45RA+ positively selected. This chain's CDR3 is CASSEGPGASSGANVLTF. The CDR3 DNA reads as TGTGCCAGCAGTGAAGGGCCAGGGGCCTCCTCTGGGGCCAACGTCCTGACTTTC.